This record concerns one T cell receptor (beta chain) sequence. Its recognized antigen is unknown. Nothing much larger sits one base from this clone, and base qualities are not available. Libraries were constructed by 5' RACE. Sequencing relied on an Illumina HiSeq 2500. A second 7 to 11 cycle PCR used a sample-barcoded 5' primer and a J-beta primer mix. Each TCR beta cDNA molecule received a unique molecular identifier from a template-switch 5' adaptor carrying 12 random nucleotides. Each sample yielded at least 2.5 million CDR3-containing paired-end reads. First-strand cDNA synthesis was performed from all RNA using the Mint cDNA synthesis kit, with priming by a TRBC-specific oligonucleotide. All cDNA was treated with uracil-DNA glycosylase and then went through a first 18-cycle PCR with the universal primers M1SS and BC2_uni_R. In the paper's pipeline: For normalization, 1 million high-quality reads, each with a distinct molecular identifier, were randomly selected from each sample. Instead of being binned into consensus sequences, reads that shared molecular identifiers were thrown out. MiTCR, run with a Q25 quality threshold and the strictest error-elimination algorithm, handled CDR3 identification, clonotype clustering and error correction. A nonparametric unseen species model with Euler transformation was used to estimate a lower bound on total TCR beta diversity. TCRdb reran the public reads through fastp at Q25 and MiXCR, keeping productive beta chains. Rows are combined by CDR3 protein, so each entry shows the most common genes and DNA. These V and J calls originate from TCRdb's pipeline instead of the authors' own analysis. The sample includes about 1.5 million distinct CDR3 sequences, with around two fifths observed a single time. The ten largest make up roughly 7.7% of the sample.

The donors were roughly 39 Caucasian individuals from Russia, aged 6 to 90 years, who were systemically healthy. Each donor gave ten milliliters of peripheral blood, collected into EDTA-treated Vacutainer tubes. PBMCs were isolated by Ficoll-Paque density-gradient centrifugation, with at least 6 million obtained per sample. Trizol reagent was used to extract total RNA from PBMCs, with at least 6 micrograms per sample. For every donor, an aliquot of PBMCs went through flow cytometry to measure the percentages of naive CD45RAhigh/CD27high T cells. CDR1 and CDR2 (GTSNPN, SVGIG) derive from the germline V gene (reference sequence). The CDR3 runs 17 amino acids, cysteine and phenylalanine included. Kept here is only the CDR3 DNA, which spans 51 bases and is read in frame from base 1. The V end gives up 0 bases and the J end 5 bases, leaving 13 bases in the junction not matched to a gene. The sample belongs to a study of blood T cells in healthy people across ages (dated by TCRdb to the mid-2010s). Background on the whole study: In model experiments, roughly one uniquely barcoded TCR beta cDNA molecule per two T cells was captured by template switching. The study measured age-related changes in TCR beta repertoire diversity using deep sequencing normalized with unique cDNA molecular identifiers. Four age groups were formed from the donors: young (average about 15 years), middle-aged (approximately 41), aged (roughly 58) and long-lived (82). Donors of different ages were randomly distributed across sequencing lanes to avoid experimental bias. For two donors (one aged 18 to 30 and one aged 80 or older), the study analyzed two additional independent replicas of 1 million unique cDNA reads from the same blood draw.

The investigation overall reported the following: Bulk unsorted PBMC profiling prevented conclusive comparison of naive and antigen-experienced compartments. The CMV infection status of donors was not known, potentially confounding age-related changes in expanded clonotypes. Total diversity estimates from one million sequenced T cells were considered lower bounds and underestimates. The long-lived group showed more naive CD4+ T cells, fewer expanded clones and increased TCR diversity than the aged group, suggesting age selection. There was a strong correlation between observed TCR beta diversity and the percentage of naive T cells measured by flow cytometry. Observed TCR beta diversity per million T cells fell roughly linearly with age, and a significant reduction was already apparent by age roughly 40.

The origin of this receptor is a woman aged 18-35 years in good health. The V gene is TRBV30 and the J gene is TRBJ2-4, and 7 junction bases match TRBD2. What was sequenced was blood. The sequenced DNA: TGTGCCTGGAGTGTACGAGGTAGCGGGCGAACGCAAAACATTCAGTACTTC. Its protein is CAWSVRGSGRTQNIQYF.